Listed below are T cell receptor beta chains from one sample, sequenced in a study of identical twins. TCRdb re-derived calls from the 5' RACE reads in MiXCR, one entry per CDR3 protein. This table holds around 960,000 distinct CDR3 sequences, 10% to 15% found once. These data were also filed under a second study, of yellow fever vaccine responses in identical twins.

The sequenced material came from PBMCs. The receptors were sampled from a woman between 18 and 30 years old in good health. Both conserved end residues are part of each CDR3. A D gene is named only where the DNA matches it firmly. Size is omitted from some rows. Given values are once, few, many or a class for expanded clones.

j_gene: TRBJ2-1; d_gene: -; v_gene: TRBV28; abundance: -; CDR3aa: CASSFSGAVGVDNEQFF; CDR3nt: TGTGCCAGCAGTTTTAGCGGAGCGGTTGGGGTCGACAATGAGCAGTTCTTC
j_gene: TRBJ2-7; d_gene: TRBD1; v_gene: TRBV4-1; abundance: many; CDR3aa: CASSTGQGNEQYF; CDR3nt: TGCGCCAGCAGCACGGGACAGGGGAACGAGCAGTACTTC
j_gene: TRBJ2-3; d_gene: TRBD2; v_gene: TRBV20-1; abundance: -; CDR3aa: CSARSGLAGGWGTDTQYF; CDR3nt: TGCAGTGCTAGGAGCGGGCTAGCGGGGGGTTGGGGCACAGATACGCAGTATTTT
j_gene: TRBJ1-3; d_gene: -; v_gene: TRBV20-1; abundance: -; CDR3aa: CSARDFPMNGNTIYF; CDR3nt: TGCAGTGCTAGGGATTTCCCAATGAATGGAAACACCATATATTTT
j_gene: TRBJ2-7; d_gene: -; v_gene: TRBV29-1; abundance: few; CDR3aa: CSVALGGKRNEQYF; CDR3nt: TGCAGCGTTGCTCTAGGGGGGAAAAGAAACGAGCAGTACTTC
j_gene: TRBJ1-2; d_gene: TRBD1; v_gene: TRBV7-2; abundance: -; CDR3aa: CASSVAGTETYGYTF; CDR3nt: TGTGCCAGCAGCGTAGCCGGGACAGAGACCTATGGCTACACCTTC
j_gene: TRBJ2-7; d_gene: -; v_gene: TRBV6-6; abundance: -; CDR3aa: CASSYSRDGYEQYF; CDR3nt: TGTGCCAGCAGTTACTCTAGGGACGGCTACGAGCAGTACTTC
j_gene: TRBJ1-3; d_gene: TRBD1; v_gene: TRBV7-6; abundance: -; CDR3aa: CASSLAGPGQGSGNTIYF; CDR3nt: TGTGCCAGCAGCTTAGCTGGGCCGGGACAGGGTTCTGGAAACACCATATATTTT
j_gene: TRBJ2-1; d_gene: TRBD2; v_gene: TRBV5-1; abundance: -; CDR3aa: CASSVGLAGGSDEQFF; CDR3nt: TGCGCCAGCAGCGTCGGACTAGCGGGGGGGTCGGATGAGCAGTTCTTC
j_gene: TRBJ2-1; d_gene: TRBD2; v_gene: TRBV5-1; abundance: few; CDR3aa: CASRGLAGVDEQFF; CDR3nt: TGCGCCAGCAGGGGACTAGCGGGAGTAGATGAGCAGTTCTTC
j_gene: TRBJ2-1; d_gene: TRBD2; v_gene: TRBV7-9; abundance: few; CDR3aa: CASSPRTSGRERDEQFF; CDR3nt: TGTGCCAGCAGCCCGCGGACTAGCGGGAGGGAAAGGGATGAGCAGTTCTTC
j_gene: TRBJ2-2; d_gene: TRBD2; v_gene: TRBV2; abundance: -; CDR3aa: CASSDGPSGNTGELFF; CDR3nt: TGTGCCAGCAGTGATGGTCCTAGCGGGAACACCGGGGAGCTGTTTTTT
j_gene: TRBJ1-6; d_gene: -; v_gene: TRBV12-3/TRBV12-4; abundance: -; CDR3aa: CASSLAGARNSPLHF; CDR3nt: TGTGCCAGCAGTTTAGCAGGGGCGCGGAATTCACCCCTCCACTTT
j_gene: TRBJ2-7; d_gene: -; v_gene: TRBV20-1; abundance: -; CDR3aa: CSAMEGPYEQYF; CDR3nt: TGCAGTGCTATGGAAGGGCCCTACGAGCAGTACTTC
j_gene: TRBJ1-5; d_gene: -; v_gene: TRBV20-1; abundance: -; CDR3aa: CSAPLGVAQHF; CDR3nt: TGCAGTGCCCCACTGGGTGTGGCCCAGCATTTT
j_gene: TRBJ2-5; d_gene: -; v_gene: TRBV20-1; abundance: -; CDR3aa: CSARSGTGDEETQYF; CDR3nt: TGCAGTGCTAGATCGGGTACAGGAGACGAAGAGACCCAGTACTTC
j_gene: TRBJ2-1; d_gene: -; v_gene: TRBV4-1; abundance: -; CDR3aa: CASSQDGGPVNEQFF; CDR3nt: TGCGCCAGCAGCCAAGATGGGGGGCCAGTCAATGAGCAGTTCTTC
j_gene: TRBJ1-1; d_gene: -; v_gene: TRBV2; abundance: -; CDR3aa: CASNQDTVRGTEAFF; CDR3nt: TGTGCCAGCAATCAAGATACGGTCCGGGGGACTGAAGCTTTCTTT